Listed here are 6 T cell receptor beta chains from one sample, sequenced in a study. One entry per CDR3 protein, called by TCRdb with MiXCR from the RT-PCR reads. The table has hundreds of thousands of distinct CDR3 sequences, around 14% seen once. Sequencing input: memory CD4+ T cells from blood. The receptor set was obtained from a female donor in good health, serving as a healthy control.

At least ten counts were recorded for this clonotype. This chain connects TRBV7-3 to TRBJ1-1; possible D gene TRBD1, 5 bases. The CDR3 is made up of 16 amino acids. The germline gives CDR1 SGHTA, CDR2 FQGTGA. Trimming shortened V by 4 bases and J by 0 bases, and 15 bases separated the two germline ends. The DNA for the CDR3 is TGTGCCAGCAGCTCGGGGAGCAGGGTAGTGAACACTGAAGCTTTCTTT. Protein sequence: CASSSGSRVVNTEAFF.

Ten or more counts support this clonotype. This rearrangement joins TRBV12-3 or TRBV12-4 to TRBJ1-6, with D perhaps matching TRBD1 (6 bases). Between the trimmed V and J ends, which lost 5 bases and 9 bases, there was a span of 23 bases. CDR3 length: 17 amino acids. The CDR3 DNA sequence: TGTGCCAGCAGTCCCCCTCGTACGGGGGCTGTAACTTCACCCCTCCACTTT. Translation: CASSPPRTGAVTSPLHF.

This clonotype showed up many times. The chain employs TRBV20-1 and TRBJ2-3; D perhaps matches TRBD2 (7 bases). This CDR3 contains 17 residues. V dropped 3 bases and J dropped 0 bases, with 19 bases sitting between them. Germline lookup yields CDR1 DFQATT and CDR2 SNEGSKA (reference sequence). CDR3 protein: CSARGGSRDTSTDTQYF. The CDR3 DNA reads TGCAGTGCTAGGGGGGGGAGTCGGGACACCAGCACAGATACGCAGTATTTT.

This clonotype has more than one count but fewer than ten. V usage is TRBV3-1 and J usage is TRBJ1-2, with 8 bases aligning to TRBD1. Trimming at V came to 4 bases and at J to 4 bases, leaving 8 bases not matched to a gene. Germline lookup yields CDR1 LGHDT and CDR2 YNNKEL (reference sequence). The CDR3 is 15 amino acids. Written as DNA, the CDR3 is TGTGCCAGCAGCCTCGGACAGGGCAACATCTATGGCTACACCTTC. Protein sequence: CASSLGQGNIYGYTF. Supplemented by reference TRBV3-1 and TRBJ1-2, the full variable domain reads DTAVSQTPKYLVTQMGNDKSIKCEQNLGHDTMYWYKQDSKKFLKIMFSYNNKELIINETVPNRFSPKSPDKAHLNLHINSLELGDSAVYFCASSLGQGNIYGYTFGSGTRLTVV.

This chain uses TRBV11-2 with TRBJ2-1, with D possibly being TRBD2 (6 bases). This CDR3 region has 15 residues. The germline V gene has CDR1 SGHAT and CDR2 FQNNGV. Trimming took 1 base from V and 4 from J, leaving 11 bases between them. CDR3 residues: CASSLGRDVYNEQFF. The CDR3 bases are TGTGCCAGCAGCTTAGGGAGGGACGTATACAATGAGCAGTTCTTC.

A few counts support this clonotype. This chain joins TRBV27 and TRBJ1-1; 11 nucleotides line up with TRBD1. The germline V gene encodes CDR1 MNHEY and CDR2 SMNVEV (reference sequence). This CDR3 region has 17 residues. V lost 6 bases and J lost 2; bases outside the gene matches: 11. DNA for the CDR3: TGTGCCAGCAGCTCGCCGGGACAGGGGGGGTTAAACACTGAAGCTTTCTTT. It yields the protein CASSSPGQGGLNTEAFF.